The TCR beta chain under discussion was sequenced for a study of cytomegalovirus exposure and HLA in healthy donors. For the study at large: The roughly 110 validation repertoires used the same platform as the roughly 670 first-cohort repertoires (as reported by a later analysis). Overall study results and limits: In vitro data verified a few CMV-associated chains as specific for CMV antigens. Listed as cytomegalovirus-associated were 164 TCR beta chains. A later analysis found first-cohort TCR clusters tended to co-occur in the 90 to 150 validation repertoires.

CDR1 is LNHNV, CDR2 YYDKDF, per germline (reference sequence). This CDR3 contains 13 residues. Unmatched junction bases numbered 0, after V lost 1 base and J lost 7 bases. About this clone: Its antigen remains unknown.

Generated by immunoSEQ multiplex PCR, the TCRdb table keeps only in-frame clones and is missing some. Of 150,000 to 200,000 clones in the sample, about four fifths are singletons; the top ten hold roughly 7%. The rearrangement links TRBV15 to TRBJ2-1, with 8 bases aligning to TRBD1. The specimen was PBMCs. The sequence derives from a man younger than 30 in good health and CMV-seropositive. The CDR3: CATSRGTGNEQFF. For the CDR3, the DNA is TGTGCCACCAGCAGAGGGACAGGGAATGAGCAGTTCTTC.